This TCR beta chain was captured in a study of blood T cell repertoires in COVID-19. Looking at the study overall: Spain, Italy and the United States supplied samples that represented acute and convalescent COVID-19. Sample material is recorded as cDNA or gDNA derived from T cells, B-cell-depleted T cells, or PBMCs.

Per the authors' pipeline: How many nucleated cells were present was estimated from reference gene primer amplification. Data came from immunoSEQ multiplex PCR; TCRdb stores just in-frame clones and leaves some out. That table is the source of V, J and clone size, and D and trimming were worked out from the DNA. Here the sample spans about 200,000 clones, 86% being singletons. Trimming left V 3 bases short and J 10 bases short, with 17 bases between. CDR3 size: 15 residues. Germline V gene lookup returns CDR1 SGDLS and CDR2 YYNGEE. The chain uses TRBV9 and TRBJ1-6; D might be TRBD1 (6 bases). Sequenced sample: peripheral blood. This clonotype was obtained from a man aged 50-59 years with acute or convalescent COVID-19. CDR3 sequence reads: CASSATGVQGSPLHF. CDR3 nucleotide sequence: TGTGCCAGCAGCGCAACCGGGGTCCAGGGGTCACCCCTCCACTTT.